The 28 T cell receptor beta chains below come from one sample, sequenced in a study of blood T cells in healthy people across ages. Primed by a sample-barcoded 5' primer and a J-beta primer mix, a second PCR proceeded for roughly 6 to 12 cycles. Via MiXCR, TCRdb re-called the 5' RACE reads, giving one row per CDR3 protein. The table shows roughly 730,000 distinct CDR3 sequences, with approximately 53% occurring only once. Sequencing used blood. These receptors were obtained from a man aged 40-55 years in good health.

This clonotype was found a few times. Here the CDR3 reads CASSLRSLAGKRDTQYF. The DNA for the CDR3 is TGTGCCAGCAGCTTACGGTCCCTAGCGGGGAAGAGGGATACGCAGTATTTT. The rearrangement links TRBV7-2 to TRBJ2-3; 9 positions agree with TRBD2. V lost 2 bases, J lost 6 bases, and 12 bases stayed unmatched. Germline V CDR1 and CDR2: SGHTA, FQGNSA. The CDR3 is 17 residues long.

The chain is built from TRBV10-3 and TRBJ2-6; TRBD2 agrees at 8 bases. V shed 4 bases, J shed 0 bases, and the junction held 2 bases outside the gene matches. This CDR3 comprises 16 residues. CDR1 and CDR2 from the germline V gene are ENHRY and SYGVKD. CDR3 amino acids: CAISAGGLSGANVLTF. In DNA, the CDR3 is TGTGCCATCAGTGCGGGGGGGCTCTCTGGGGCCAACGTCCTGACTTTC.

This chain links TRBV4-2 with TRBJ2-7; TRBD2 agrees at 8 bases. Trimming cost V 1 base and J 6 bases; bases outside gene matches: 5. The V gene's germline CDR1 is LGHNA and CDR2 YNFKEQ. This CDR3 is 14 amino acids long. The CDR3 DNA sequence: TGTGCCAGCAGCCAAGGACTAGCGTCAGGCGAGCAGTACTTC. Protein sequence: CASSQGLASGEQYF.

The chain employs TRBV20-1 and TRBJ2-3; 16 positions agree with TRBD2. The CDR3 has 18 amino acids. Trimming took 5 bases from V and 5 from J; bases not matched to a gene: 13. Germline V gives CDR1 DFQATT, CDR2 SNEGSKA (reference sequence). CDR3 residues: CSAQNLGLAGGIEDTQYF. CDR3 coding DNA: TGCAGTGCTCAAAACCTGGGACTAGCGGGGGGGATAGAAGATACGCAGTATTTT.

This clonotype has a handful of counts. J is TRBJ2-7 and V is TRBV5-5; D unresolved. V was clipped by 7 bases and J by 2 bases, with 7 bases between them. This CDR3 region has 11 residues. The germline gives CDR1 SGHKS, CDR2 YYEKEE (reference sequence). The CDR3 coding sequence is TGTGCCAGCCAGGCAGCCTACGAGCAGTACTTC. It encodes CASQAAYEQYF.

The chain couples TRBV29-1 to TRBJ2-5, with TRBD1 as a possible D gene (5 bases). With 6 bases removed from V and 3 bases from J, the gap between germline ends came to 20 bases. Germline V gene data show CDR1 as SQVTM and CDR2 as ANQGSEA. The CDR3 length is 15 residues. This CDR3 reads CSVAPLTEIEETQYF. The CDR3 DNA sequence: TGCAGCGTCGCCCCTCTGACAGAGATAGAAGAGACCCAGTACTTC.

This clonotype has just a few counts. The chain carries TRBV4-1 and TRBJ2-7; D not certain. Trimming left V 1 base short and J 0 bases short, with 19 bases between. CDR3 size: 18 residues. Germline V gives CDR1 MGHRA, CDR2 YSYEKL. CDR3 amino acids: CASSQGPPGRPRSYEQYF. The DNA of the CDR3 is TGCGCCAGCAGCCAAGGACCCCCCGGGCGCCCTCGCTCCTACGAGCAGTACTTC.

The chain recombines TRBV29-1 with TRBJ2-1; D remains ambiguous. Trimming left V 3 bases short and J 6 bases short, with 6 bases between. Germline lookup yields CDR1 SQVTM and CDR2 ANQGSEA. The CDR3 length is 11 residues. The CDR3 protein is CSVDSPNEQFF. The CDR3 DNA reads as TGCAGCGTTGATTCCCCCAATGAGCAGTTCTTC.

The V and J genes are TRBV6-1 and TRBJ2-3; no reliable D call. V was clipped by 0 bases and J by 2 bases, with 12 bases between them. CDR1 MNHNS and CDR2 SASEGT come from the germline V gene. This CDR3 contains 16 residues. The CDR3 bases are TGTGCCAGCAGTGAAGCGGGCGGCGGTGACACAGATACGCAGTATTTT. This encodes CASSEAGGGDTDTQYF.

CDR3 protein: CASRTTGGFQPQHF. DNA for the CDR3: TGTGCCAGCAGAACGACAGGGGGCTTTCAGCCCCAGCATTTT. The gene calls are TRBV28 and TRBJ1-5, with 10 nucleotides matching TRBD1. There are 14 residues in the CDR3. From germline, CDR1 is MDHEN and CDR2 SYDVKM. Trimming took 6 bases from V and 6 from J; bases not matched to a gene: 5. The entire variable domain, with the rest obtained from reference TRBV28 and TRBJ1-5, is as follows: DVKVTQSSRYLVKRTGEKVFLECVQDMDHENMFWYRQDPGLGLRLIYFSYDVKMKEKGDIPEGYSVSREKKERFSLILESASTNQTSMYLCASRTTGGFQPQHFGDGTRLSIL.

Here the CDR3 DNA reads TGTGCCAGCAGCTTCCGGACTAGCGGAACCAATGAGCAGTTCTTC. Amino acids: CASSFRTSGTNEQFF. V and J are TRBV3-1 and TRBJ2-1; 10 bases line up with TRBD2. This CDR3 comprises 15 residues. Looked up from germline, CDR1 is LGHDT and CDR2 is YNNKEL (reference sequence). The trim removed 5 bases at V and 6 bases at J, leaving 7 bases unmatched.

Note on this clonotype: One junction end disagrees with the germline gene, perhaps due to a read error. This sequence joins TRBV7-9 and TRBJ2-1, with 8 nucleotides matching TRBD1. This CDR3 has 12 amino acids. Germline V gene data show CDR1 as SEHNR and CDR2 as FQNEAQ (reference sequence). The CDR3 sequence: CSSSRRGHEQFF. In nucleotides, the CDR3 is TGTTCCAGCAGCCGCAGGGGGCACGAGCAGTTCTTC. The variable domain in full, completed from reference TRBV7-9 and TRBJ2-1, reads DTGVSQNPRHKITKRGQNVTFRCDPISEHNRLYWYRQTLGQGPEFLTYFQNEAQLEKSRLLSDRFSAERPKGSFSTLEIQRTEQGDSAMYLCSSSRRGHEQFFGPGTRLTVL.

CDR3 sequence reads: CASSFFGSYTF. The CDR3 DNA sequence: TGTGCCAGCAGTTTTTTTGGCAGCTACACCTTC. This chain links TRBV12-3 or TRBV12-4 with TRBJ1-2; no clear D gene. The CDR3 runs to 11 residues. Trimming cost V 3 bases and J 9 bases, with 8 bases left between them.

Here the CDR3 reads CSAPNQGSYEQYF. The CDR3 nucleotides read TGCAGTGCGCCCAATCAGGGATCCTACGAGCAGTACTTC. The V call is TRBV20-1, the J call TRBJ2-7; a weak D match, TRBD1 (5 bases). Trimming left V 6 bases short and J 1 base short, with 13 bases between. CDR3 length equals 13 residues. In germline, CDR1 is DFQATT, CDR2 SNEGSKA (reference sequence).

This clonotype has a handful of counts. The rearrangement joins TRBV6-2 or TRBV6-3 to TRBJ1-5; D remains unclear. From germline, CDR1 is MNHEY and CDR2 SVGEGT. The CDR3 has 14 residues. V was shortened by 0 bases and J by 4 bases, with 7 bases between the two germline ends. This chain's CDR3 is CASSYSGDNQPQHF. The CDR3 coding sequence is TGTGCCAGCAGTTACTCTGGCGATAATCAGCCCCAGCATTTT.

The chain has TRBV7-9 and TRBJ2-1; D possibly corresponds to TRBD1 (5 bases). With the DNA end fitting TRBJ2-7 better, the J assignment may be wrong. The CDR3 contains 16 residues. Germline CDR1 SEHNR, CDR2 FQNEAQ (reference sequence). The CDR3 loop reads CASSLIRGSRRHEQYF. The CDR3 region has the DNA TGTGCCAGCAGCTTGATAAGGGGCAGTAGGCGCCACGAGCAGTACTTC.

The rearrangement uses TRBV9 and TRBJ1-5, with D hard to call. This CDR3 is built from 15 residues. V lost 0 bases to trimming and J lost 2 bases, with 9 bases between them. CDR1 and CDR2 from the germline V gene are SGDLS and YYNGEE. The CDR3 DNA follows: TGTGCCAGCAGCGTAGTTCTCATGGGCAATCAGCCCCAGCATTTT. Protein product: CASSVVLMGNQPQHF.

The chain has TRBV6-1 and TRBJ1-2; unclear D gene. V shed 3 bases and J shed 3 bases, with 20 bases lying between them. The CDR3 is made up of 17 amino acids. Germline V gene sequence: CDR1 MNHNS, CDR2 SASEGT. CDR3 protein: CASSESPNKGPHYGYTF. The CDR3 DNA follows: TGTGCCAGCAGTGAGTCCCCAAACAAGGGTCCTCACTATGGCTACACCTTC.

The sample holds a few counts of this clonotype. The chain uses TRBV14 and TRBJ1-4; D is undetermined. The CDR3 length is 13 residues. In germline, CDR1 is SGHDN, CDR2 FVKESK. The V end was cut by 4 bases, the J end by 5 bases, with 8 bases between. CDR3 sequence reads: CASSRNRNEKLFF. CDR3 sequence (DNA): TGTGCCAGCAGCCGAAACCGAAATGAAAAACTGTTTTTT.

The chain combines TRBV29-1 with TRBJ2-7; D possibly corresponds to TRBD2 (6 bases). This CDR3 has 14 amino acids. V lost 5 bases and J 2 bases, leaving 16 bases between the germline ends. Germline CDR1 is SQVTM and CDR2 is ANQGSEA. The CDR3 loop reads CSVSGGRETYEQYF. The CDR3 region has the DNA TGCAGCGTTTCTGGGGGACGGGAGACCTACGAGCAGTACTTC.

This chain uses TRBV18 with TRBJ2-7; either TRBD1 or TRBD2 may supply D (5 bases each). With 3 bases removed from V and 2 bases from J, the gap between germline ends came to 14 bases. This CDR3 comprises 15 residues. Germline V gene data show CDR1 as KGHSH and CDR2 as LQKENI. CDR3 in DNA: TGTGCCAGCTCACCTTCAGGGACGGGAACCTACGAGCAGTACTTC. The encoded protein is CASSPSGTGTYEQYF. Full variable domain (outside the CDR3, taken from reference TRBV18 and TRBJ2-7): NAGVMQNPRHLVRRRGQEARLRCSPMKGHSHVYWYRQLPEEGLKFMVYLQKENIIDESGMPKERFSAEFPKEGPSILRIQQVVRGDSAAYFCASSPSGTGTYEQYFGPGTRLTVT.

The genes are TRBV20-1 and TRBJ2-3; TRBD2 matches 9 bases. Trimming removed 4 bases from V and 4 bases from J; junction bases left unmatched: 6. CDR3 size: 14 residues. In germline, CDR1 is DFQATT, CDR2 SNEGSKA (reference sequence). The CDR3 DNA reads TGCAGTGCTACTTCTAGCGGGATGTCAGATACGCAGTATTTT. It encodes CSATSSGMSDTQYF.

The genes are TRBV10-1 and TRBJ2-7; D not certain. Gene TRBJ2-5 matches the end of the DNA better, so the J call may be wrong. This CDR3 region has 13 residues. Germline CDR1 is WNHNN and CDR2 is SYGVQD (reference sequence). The DNA for the CDR3 is TGCGCCAGCAGCGGAACAGTAGGATTGACCCAGTACTTC. This gives the protein CASSGTVGLTQYF.

The chain combines TRBV6-5 with TRBJ1-2, with D maybe TRBD1 (5 bases). Germline loops: CDR1 MNHEY, CDR2 SVGAGI. Trimming shortened V by 7 bases and J by 6 bases, and 15 bases separated the two germline ends. The CDR3 consists of 13 residues. CDR3 sequence reads: CASNARRGNGYTF. CDR3 bases: TGTGCCAGCAACGCAAGACGGGGGAATGGCTACACCTTC.

The table lists this clonotype with a count of one. The rearrangement joins TRBV20-1 to TRBJ1-5; D is perhaps TRBD1 (6 bases). This CDR3 is built from 14 residues. The ends were cut back, 5 bases at V and 7 bases at J, with 18 bases in the middle. CDR1 and CDR2 (germline): DFQATT, SNEGSKA (reference sequence). CDR3 loop: CSAGPGGGVQPQHF. In DNA form, the CDR3 reads TGCAGTGCTGGGCCTGGAGGGGGTGTGCAGCCCCAGCATTTT.

This clonotype appeared once. The chain couples TRBV12-3 or TRBV12-4 to TRBJ2-1; D uncertain. V lost 2 bases, J lost 7 bases, and 9 bases lay in between. This CDR3 region has 13 residues. The CDR3 region is CASSLNLRNEQFF. For the CDR3, the DNA is TGTGCCAGCAGTTTAAATCTAAGGAATGAGCAGTTCTTC.

This clonotype was detected only a few times. The chain links TRBV20-1 to TRBJ1-2; D gene unclear. Germline values: CDR1 DFQATT, CDR2 SNEGSKA (reference sequence). V shed 4 bases and J shed 4 bases, with 13 bases lying between them. CDR3 length equals 13 residues. The CDR3 DNA sequence: TGCAGTGCTATGAGAGGGAATAGCTATGGCTACACCTTC. It codes for CSAMRGNSYGYTF.

This clonotype was picked up a small number of times. This chain links TRBV7-2 with TRBJ2-5, with 7 positions matching TRBD2. Germline V gives CDR1 SGHTA, CDR2 FQGNSA. V dropped 5 bases and J dropped 6; count of bases not matched to a gene: 12. This CDR3 region has 15 residues. CDR3 DNA sequence: TGTGCCAGCAGCCCGGGTACCCAGCGGGGAAAGACCCAGTACTTC. It translates to CASSPGTQRGKTQYF.